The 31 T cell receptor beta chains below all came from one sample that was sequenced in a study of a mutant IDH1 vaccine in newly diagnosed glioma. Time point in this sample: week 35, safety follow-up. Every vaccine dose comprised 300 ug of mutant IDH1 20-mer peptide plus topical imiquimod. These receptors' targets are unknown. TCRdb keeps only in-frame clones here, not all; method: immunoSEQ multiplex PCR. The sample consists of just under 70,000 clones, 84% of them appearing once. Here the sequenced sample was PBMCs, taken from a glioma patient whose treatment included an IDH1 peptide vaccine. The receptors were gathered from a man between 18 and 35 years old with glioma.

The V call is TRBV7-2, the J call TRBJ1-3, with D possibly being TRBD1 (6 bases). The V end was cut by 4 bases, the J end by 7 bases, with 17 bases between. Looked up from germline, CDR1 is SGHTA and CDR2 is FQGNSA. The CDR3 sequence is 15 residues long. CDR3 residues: CASSSSYRARNTIYF. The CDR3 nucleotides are TGTGCCAGCAGCTCATCTTACAGGGCACGGAACACCATATATTTT.

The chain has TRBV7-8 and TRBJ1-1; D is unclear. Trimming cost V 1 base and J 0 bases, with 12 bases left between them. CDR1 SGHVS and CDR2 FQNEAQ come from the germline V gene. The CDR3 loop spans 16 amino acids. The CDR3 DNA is TGTGCCAGCAGCTTAGTGCCAGCCACTATGAACACTGAAGCTTTCTTT. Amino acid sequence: CASSLVPATMNTEAFF.

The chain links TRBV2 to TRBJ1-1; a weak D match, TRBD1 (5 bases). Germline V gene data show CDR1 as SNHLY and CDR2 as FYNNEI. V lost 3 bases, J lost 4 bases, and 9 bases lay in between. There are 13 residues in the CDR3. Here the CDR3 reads CASSDRAVTEAFF. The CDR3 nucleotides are TGTGCCAGCAGTGACAGGGCCGTCACTGAAGCTTTCTTT.

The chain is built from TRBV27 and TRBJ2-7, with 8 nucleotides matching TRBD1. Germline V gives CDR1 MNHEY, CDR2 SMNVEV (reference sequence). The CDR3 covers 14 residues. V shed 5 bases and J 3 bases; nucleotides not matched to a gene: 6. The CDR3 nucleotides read TGTGCCAGCAGTCAGACTGGACAGGGCTACGAGCAGTACTTC. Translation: CASSQTGQGYEQYF.

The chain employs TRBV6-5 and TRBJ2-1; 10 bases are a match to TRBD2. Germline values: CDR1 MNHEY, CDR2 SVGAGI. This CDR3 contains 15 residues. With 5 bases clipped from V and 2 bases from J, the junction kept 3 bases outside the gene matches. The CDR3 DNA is TGTGCCAGCAGTACTAGCGGGGCTGCCTACAATGAGCAGTTCTTC. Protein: CASSTSGAAYNEQFF.

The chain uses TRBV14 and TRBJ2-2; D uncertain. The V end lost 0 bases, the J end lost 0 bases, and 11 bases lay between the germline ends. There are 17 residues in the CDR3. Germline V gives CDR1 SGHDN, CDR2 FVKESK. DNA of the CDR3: TGTGCCAGCAGCCAAGATTCACCTCGACCGAACACCGGGGAGCTGTTTTTT. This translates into CASSQDSPRPNTGELFF. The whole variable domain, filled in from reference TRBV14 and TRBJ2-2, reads EAGVTQFPSHSVIEKGQTVTLRCDPISGHDNLYWYRRVMGKEIKFLLHFVKESKQDESGMPNNRFLAERTGGTYSTLKVQPAELEDSGVYFCASSQDSPRPNTGELFFGEGSRLTVL.

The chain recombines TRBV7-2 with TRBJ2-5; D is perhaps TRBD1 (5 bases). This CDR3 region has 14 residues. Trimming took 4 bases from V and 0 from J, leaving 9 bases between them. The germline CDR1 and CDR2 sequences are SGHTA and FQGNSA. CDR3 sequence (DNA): TGTGCCAGCAGCTGGCGACAGTACCAAGAGACCCAGTACTTC. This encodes CASSWRQYQETQYF.

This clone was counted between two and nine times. CDR3 DNA: TGCAGCGTTGGAAGGACGGACTATGGCTACACCTTC. Amino acids: CSVGRTDYGYTF. The genes are TRBV29-1 and TRBJ1-2; D unresolved. CDR3 length: 12 residues. Germline CDR1 SQVTM, CDR2 ANQGSEA. The V end lost 4 bases, the J end lost 3 bases, and 9 bases lay between the germline ends.

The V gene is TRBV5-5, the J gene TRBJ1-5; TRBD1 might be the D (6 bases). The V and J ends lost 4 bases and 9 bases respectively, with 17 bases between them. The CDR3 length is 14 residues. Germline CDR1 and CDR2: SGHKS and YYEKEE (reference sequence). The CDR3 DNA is TGTGCCAGCAGCCCGGGGTCGAGCAGGGGGCCCCAGCATTTT. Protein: CASSPGSSRGPQHF.

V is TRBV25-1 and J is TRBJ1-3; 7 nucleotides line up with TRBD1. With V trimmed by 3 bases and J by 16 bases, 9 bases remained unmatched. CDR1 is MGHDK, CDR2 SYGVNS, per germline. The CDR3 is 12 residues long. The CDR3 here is CASSEEGARRYF. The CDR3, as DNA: TGTGCCAGCAGTGAGGAGGGGGCCCGCCGGTATTTT.

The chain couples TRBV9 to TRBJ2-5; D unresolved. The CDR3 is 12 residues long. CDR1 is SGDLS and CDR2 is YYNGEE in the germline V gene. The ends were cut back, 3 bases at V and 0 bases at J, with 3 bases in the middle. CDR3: CASSANQETQYF. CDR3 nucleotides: TGTGCCAGCAGCGCCAACCAAGAGACCCAGTACTTC.

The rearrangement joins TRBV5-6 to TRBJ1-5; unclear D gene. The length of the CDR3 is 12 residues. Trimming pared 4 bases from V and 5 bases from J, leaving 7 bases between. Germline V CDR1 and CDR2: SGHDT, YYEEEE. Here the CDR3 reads CASSARYQPQHF. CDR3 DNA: TGTGCCAGCAGCGCAAGGTATCAGCCCCAGCATTTT.

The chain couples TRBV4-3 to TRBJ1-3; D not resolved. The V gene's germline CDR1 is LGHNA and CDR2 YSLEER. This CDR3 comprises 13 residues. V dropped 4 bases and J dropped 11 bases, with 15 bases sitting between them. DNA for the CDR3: TGCGCCAGCAGCCTAAACGACGGGCCCCCCATATATTTT. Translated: CASSLNDGPPIYF.

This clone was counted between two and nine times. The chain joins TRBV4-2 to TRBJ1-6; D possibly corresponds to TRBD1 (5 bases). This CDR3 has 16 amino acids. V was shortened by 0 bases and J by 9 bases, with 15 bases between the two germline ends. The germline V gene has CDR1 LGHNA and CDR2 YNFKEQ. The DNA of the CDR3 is TGTGCCAGCAGCCAAGATGAGGGGCAGGGTCGTTCACCCCTCCACTTT. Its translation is CASSQDEGQGRSPLHF.

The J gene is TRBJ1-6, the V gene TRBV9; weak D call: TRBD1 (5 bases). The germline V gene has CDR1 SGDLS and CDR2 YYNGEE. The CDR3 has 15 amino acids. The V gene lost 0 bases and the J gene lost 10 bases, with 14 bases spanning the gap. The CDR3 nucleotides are TGTGCCAGCAGCGTAGTCGGGGGGGTAGAATCACCCCTCCACTTT. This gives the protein CASSVVGGVESPLHF.

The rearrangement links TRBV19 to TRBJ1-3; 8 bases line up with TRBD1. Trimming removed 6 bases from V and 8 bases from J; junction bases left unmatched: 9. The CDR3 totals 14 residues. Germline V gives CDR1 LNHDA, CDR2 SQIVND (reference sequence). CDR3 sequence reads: CASSAQGTGDTIYF. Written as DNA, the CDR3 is TGTGCCAGTAGCGCACAGGGGACAGGAGACACCATATATTTT.

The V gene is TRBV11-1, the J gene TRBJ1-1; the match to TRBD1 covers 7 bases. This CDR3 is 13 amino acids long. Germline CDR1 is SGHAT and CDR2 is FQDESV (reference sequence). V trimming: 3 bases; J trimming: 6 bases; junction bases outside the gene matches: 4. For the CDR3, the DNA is TGTGCCAGCAGCTTTACAGGGGCCCCTGAAGCTTTCTTT. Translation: CASSFTGAPEAFF.

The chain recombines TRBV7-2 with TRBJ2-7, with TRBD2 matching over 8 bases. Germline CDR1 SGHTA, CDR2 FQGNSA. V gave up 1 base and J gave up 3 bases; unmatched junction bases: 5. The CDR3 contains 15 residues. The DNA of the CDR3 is TGTGCCAGCAGCTTAGAGAGCGGGAGTGTCTACGAGCAGTACTTC. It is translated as CASSLESGSVYEQYF.

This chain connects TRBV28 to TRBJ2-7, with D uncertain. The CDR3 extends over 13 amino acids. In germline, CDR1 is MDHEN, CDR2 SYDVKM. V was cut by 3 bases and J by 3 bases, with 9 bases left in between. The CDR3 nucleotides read TGTGCCAGCAGTTTCCCGGGTCTCTACGAGCAGTACTTC. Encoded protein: CASSFPGLYEQYF.

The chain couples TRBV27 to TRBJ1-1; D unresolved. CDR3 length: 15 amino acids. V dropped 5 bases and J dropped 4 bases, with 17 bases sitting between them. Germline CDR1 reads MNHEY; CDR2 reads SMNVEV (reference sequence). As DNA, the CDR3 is TGTGCCAGCAGTCCACGGGCAGGCCGGGCCACTGAAGCTTTCTTT. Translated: CASSPRAGRATEAFF.

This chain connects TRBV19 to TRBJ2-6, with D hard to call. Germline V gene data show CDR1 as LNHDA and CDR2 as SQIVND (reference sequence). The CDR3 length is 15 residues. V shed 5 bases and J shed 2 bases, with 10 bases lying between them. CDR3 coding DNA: TGTGCCAGTAGTGAGGCGGAAACTGGGGCCAACGTCCTGACTTTC. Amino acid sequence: CASSEAETGANVLTF.

In nucleotides, the CDR3 is TGTGCCAGCTCACCACTTTTAAGCGACTACGAGCAGTACTTC. Amino acid sequence: CASSPLLSDYEQYF. The rearrangement uses TRBV18 and TRBJ2-7; the D is unclear. The CDR3 sequence is 14 residues long. The germline CDR1 and CDR2 sequences are KGHSH and LQKENI. Trimming left V 1 base short and J 3 bases short, with 10 bases between. Full variable domain (rest looked up from reference TRBV18 and TRBJ2-7): NAGVMQNPRHLVRRRGQEARLRCSPMKGHSHVYWYRQLPEEGLKFMVYLQKENIIDESGMPKERFSAEFPKEGPSILRIQQVVRGDSAAYFCASSPLLSDYEQYFGPGTRLTVT.

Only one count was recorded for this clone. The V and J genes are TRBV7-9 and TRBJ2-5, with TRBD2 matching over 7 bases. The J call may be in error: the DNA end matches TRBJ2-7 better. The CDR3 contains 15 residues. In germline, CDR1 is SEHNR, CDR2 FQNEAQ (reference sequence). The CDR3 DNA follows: TGTGCCAGCAGCTCCGATCCGACTAGCAGCCACGAGCAGTACTTC. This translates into CASSSDPTSSHEQYF.

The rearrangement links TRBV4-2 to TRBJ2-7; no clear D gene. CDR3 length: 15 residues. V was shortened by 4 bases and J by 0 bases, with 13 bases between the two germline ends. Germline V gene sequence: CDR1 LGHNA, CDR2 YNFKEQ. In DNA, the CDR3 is TGTGCCAGCAGCCCGGCGGATCAAGCCTCCTACGAGCAGTACTTC. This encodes CASSPADQASYEQYF.

In DNA form, the CDR3 reads TGTGCCAGCAGCCTTCAGGGGGCTAGAAACACCATATATTTT. Translating gives CASSLQGARNTIYF. The rearrangement joins TRBV7-9 to TRBJ1-3; 8 bases match TRBD1. Germline lookup yields CDR1 SEHNR and CDR2 FQNEAQ (reference sequence). This CDR3 comprises 14 residues. V lost 5 bases to trimming and J lost 5 bases; unmatched junction nucleotides: 5. The variable domain in full, with the rest retrieved from reference TRBV7-9 and TRBJ1-3, is DTGVSQNPRHKITKRGQNVTFRCDPISEHNRLYWYRQTLGQGPEFLTYFQNEAQLEKSRLLSDRFSAERPKGSFSTLEIQRTEQGDSAMYLCASSLQGARNTIYFGEGSWLTVV.

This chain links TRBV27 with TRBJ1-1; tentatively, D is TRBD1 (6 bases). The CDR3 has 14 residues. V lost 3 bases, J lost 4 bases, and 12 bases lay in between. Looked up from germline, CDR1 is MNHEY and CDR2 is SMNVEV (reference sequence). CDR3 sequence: CASSLGGGITEAFF. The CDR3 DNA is TGTGCCAGCAGTTTGGGGGGGGGCATCACTGAAGCTTTCTTT.

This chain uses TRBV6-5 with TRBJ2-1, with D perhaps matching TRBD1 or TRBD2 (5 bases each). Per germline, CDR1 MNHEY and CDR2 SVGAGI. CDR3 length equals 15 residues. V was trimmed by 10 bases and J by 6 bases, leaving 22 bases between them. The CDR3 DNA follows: TGTGCCACAGCTGACTCTGGGGACGCTAGCAATGAGCAGTTCTTC. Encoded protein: CATADSGDASNEQFF.

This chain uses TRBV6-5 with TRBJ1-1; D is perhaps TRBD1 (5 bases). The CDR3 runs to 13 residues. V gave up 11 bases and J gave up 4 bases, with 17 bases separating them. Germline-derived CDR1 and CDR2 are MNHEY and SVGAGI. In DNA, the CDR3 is TGTGCCTCTCGGGGGGGACGAAGCACTGAAGCTTTCTTT. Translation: CASRGGRSTEAFF.

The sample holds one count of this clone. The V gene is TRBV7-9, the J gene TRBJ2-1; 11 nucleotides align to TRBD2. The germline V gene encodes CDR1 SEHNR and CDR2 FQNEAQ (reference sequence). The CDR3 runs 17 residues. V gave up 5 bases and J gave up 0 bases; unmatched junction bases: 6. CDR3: CASSPRTSGSSYNEQFF. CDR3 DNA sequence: TGTGCCAGCAGCCCTCGGACTAGCGGGTCCTCCTACAATGAGCAGTTCTTC. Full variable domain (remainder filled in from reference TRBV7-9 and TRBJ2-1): DTGVSQNPRHKITKRGQNVTFRCDPISEHNRLYWYRQTLGQGPEFLTYFQNEAQLEKSRLLSDRFSAERPKGSFSTLEIQRTEQGDSAMYLCASSPRTSGSSYNEQFFGPGTRLTVL.

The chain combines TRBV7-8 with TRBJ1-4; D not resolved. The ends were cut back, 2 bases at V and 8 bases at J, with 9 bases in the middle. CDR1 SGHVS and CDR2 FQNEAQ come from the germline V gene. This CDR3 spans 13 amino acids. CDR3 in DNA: TGTGCCAGCAGCTTAATAAGTATAGAAAAACTGTTTTTT. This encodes CASSLISIEKLFF.

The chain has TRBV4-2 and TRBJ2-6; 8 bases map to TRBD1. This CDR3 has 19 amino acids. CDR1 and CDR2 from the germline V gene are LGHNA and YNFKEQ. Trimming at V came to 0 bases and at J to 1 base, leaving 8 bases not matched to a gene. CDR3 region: CASSQDRTGTLSGANVLTF. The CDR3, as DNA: TGTGCCAGCAGCCAAGATAGGACAGGGACCCTTTCTGGGGCCAACGTCCTGACTTTC.